These 2 T cell receptor beta chains share one sample of origin, sequenced in a study of cytomegalovirus exposure and HLA in healthy donors. The study ran its PCR with 60 Vbeta and 13 Jbeta primers. The method was immunoSEQ multiplex PCR; TCRdb's version includes in-frame clones alone and lacks a portion of them. The table has over 85,000 clones, approximately 82% seen once. Sequenced sample: PBMCs. The receptors were sampled from a man aged 30-40 years in good health and CMV-seropositive.

In this sample, this clone turned up a few times. J is TRBJ2-7 and V is TRBV7-9; 7 nucleotides line up with TRBD1. The trim removed 6 bases at V and 1 base at J, leaving 3 bases unmatched. This CDR3 contains 13 residues. CDR1 and CDR2 (germline): SEHNR, FQNEAQ (reference sequence). In DNA, the CDR3 is TGTGCCAGCAGGAGGACAGGATCCTACGAGCAGTACTTC. This translates into CASRRTGSYEQYF. The full variable domain, with the rest looked up from reference TRBV7-9 and TRBJ2-7, is DTGVSQNPRHKITKRGQNVTFRCDPISEHNRLYWYRQTLGQGPEFLTYFQNEAQLEKSRLLSDRFSAERPKGSFSTLEIQRTEQGDSAMYLCASRRTGSYEQYFGPGTRLTVT.

The chain carries TRBV6-5 and TRBJ2-7; D possibly corresponds to TRBD1 (6 bases). The CDR3 contains 13 residues. Trimming left V 7 bases short and J 0 bases short, with 10 bases between. Germline V gives CDR1 MNHEY, CDR2 SVGAGI. The CDR3, as DNA: TGTGCCAGCAAACGACAGGTCTCCTACGAGCAGTACTTC. This translates into CASKRQVSYEQYF.